Sequencing of this T cell receptor (beta chain) was carried out in a study of T cells in Graves' hyperthyroidism and ophthalmopathy. CDR3 length: 17 residues. From germline, CDR1 is MDHEN and CDR2 SYDVKM. V shed 3 bases and J 6 bases; nucleotides not matched to a gene: 9. The hyperthyroidism patients had all been newly diagnosed, and their disease duration was under 2 months. Their ages ranged from 18 to 65 years. Diagnosis relied on clinical symptoms, serum thyroxine and TRAb, thyroid ultrasound and orbital computed tomography. PBMCs were obtained from 10 ml fresh peripheral blood. In this sample, this clonotype turned up many times. It was RNA transcripts that yielded the amplified TCR beta CDR3 regions. HTBI primers were the set used in a first-round RT-PCR of the TCR CDR3. Via MiXCR, TCRdb re-called the multiplex PCR reads, giving one row per CDR3 protein. The top ten hold 7.9% of the sample, which has around 280,000 distinct CDR3 sequences, roughly 15% seen once.

Sequences were obtained from blood. The TCR sequence derives from a woman aged 40 to 49 with Graves' hyperthyroidism. The rearrangement uses TRBV28 and TRBJ2-2, with 11 bases fitting TRBD2. CDR3 residues: CASSLWGLADMAGELFF. CDR3 nucleotide sequence: TGTGCCAGCAGTTTGTGGGGACTAGCGGACATGGCCGGGGAGCTGTTTTTT.